The rows below give T cell receptor beta chains drawn from one sample of a study of CD8 T cells in ankylosing spondylitis. MiXCR was run by TCRdb on the 5' RACE reads, yielding one entry per CDR3 protein. This table holds approximately 250,000 distinct CDR3 sequences, about 10% found once. Sequencing input: blood, either unsorted or a sorted T cell fraction (not recorded which). These receptors were collected from a male donor with ankylosing spondylitis or in good health (not recorded which). Both conserved end residues are trimmed from each CDR3.

V	length	J	CDR3
TRBV12-3/TRBV12-4	13	TRBJ2-1	ASSFGDPTYNEQF
TRBV12-3/TRBV12-4	11	TRBJ1-1	ASSSSVNTEAF
TRBV20-1	13	TRBJ2-5	SARGSGGFQETQY
TRBV3-1	13	TRBJ2-7	ASSLGGDPIYEQY
TRBV12-3/TRBV12-4	13	TRBJ1-2	ASSSRTGGSYGYT
TRBV12-5	15	TRBJ2-2	ASGLDGRHSNTGELF
TRBV20-1	13	TRBJ1-5	SAREGDREAQPQH
TRBV25-1	10	TRBJ1-5	ASSAYDQPQH
TRBV29-1	13	TRBJ1-1	SVARGQLMNTEAF
TRBV20-1	12	TRBJ1-5	SARDRTGDQPQH
TRBV20-1	10	TRBJ1-2	SALGGFYGYT
TRBV6-1	11	TRBJ2-7	ASSLSGTYEQY
TRBV27	11	TRBJ1-2	ASGLTDHYGYT
TRBV14	14	TRBJ1-4	ASSSDRGRINEKLF
TRBV20-1	13	TRBJ2-1	SVSTGTTSYNEQF
TRBV20-1	13	TRBJ2-1	SARGTGGQNNEQF
TRBV29-1	11	TRBJ2-7	SVADRGFYEQY
TRBV19	14	TRBJ2-3	ASSISRGRSTDTQY
TRBV11-2	14	TRBJ1-3	ASSLADVSSGNTIY
TRBV6-5	15	TRBJ2-3	ASSYGGTTPSTDTQY
TRBV4-1	12	TRBJ1-2	ASSQDAGYYGYT
TRBV7-9	14	TRBJ2-3	ASIYSGGESTDTQY
TRBV4-2	12	TRBJ2-7	ASSPPTGTNEQY
TRBV10-3	11	TRBJ2-7	AISQDRAYEQY
TRBV19	15	TRBJ2-5	ASSATRPTSGSKTQY
TRBV4-2	13	TRBJ1-2	ASSQTGATNYGYT
TRBV13	13	TRBJ2-7	ASSPRRGPSYEQY
TRBV30	13	TRBJ1-5	AWSVRGQGDQPQH
TRBV12-3/TRBV12-4	12	TRBJ2-1	ASSLRLTNNEQF
TRBV5-6	14	TRBJ2-3	ASSSTRWGETDTQY
TRBV7-9	12	TRBJ1-2	ASSPRTGSRGYT
TRBV12-3/TRBV12-4	13	TRBJ2-4	ASSPYGGTKNIQY